These 10 T cell receptor beta chains were sequenced from one sample in a study of OX40 agonist ivuxolimab in advanced cancers. This table comes from immunoSEQ multiplex PCR, and its TCRdb copy is limited to in-frame clones, with some not included. The table lists 84,000 or so clones, 80% to 95% of them singletons, with roughly 0.4% in the top ten. The sample here was CD4+ or CD8+ T cells sorted from blood, taken in a trial of the OX40 agonist ivuxolimab. The source is an adult with an advanced solid tumor such as melanoma, head and neck, liver or kidney cancer.

The chain couples TRBV18 to TRBJ1-6; 7 bases fit TRBD1. Unmatched junction bases numbered 3, after V lost 3 bases and J lost 7 bases. The CDR3 length is 14 residues. Per germline, CDR1 KGHSH and CDR2 LQKENI. CDR3 nucleotide sequence: TGTGCCAGCTCACCCGACAGGGTCAATTCACCCCTCCACTTT. Its protein is CASSPDRVNSPLHF.

The V call is TRBV7-9, the J call TRBJ2-5; 8 nucleotides line up with TRBD1. CDR1 is SEHNR, CDR2 FQNEAQ, per germline (reference sequence). This CDR3 spans 14 amino acids. V was pared by 5 bases and J by 4 bases, with 6 bases of the junction left unmatched. CDR3 region: CASSRNTGGETQYF. The CDR3 DNA follows: TGTGCCAGCAGCCGTAATACAGGGGGAGAGACCCAGTACTTC.

The chain carries TRBV27 and TRBJ2-7, with D perhaps matching TRBD2 (6 bases). CDR3 size: 15 residues. Deletions cut 6 bases from V and 2 bases from J, with 17 bases between. CDR1 MNHEY and CDR2 SMNVEV come from the germline V gene (reference sequence). CDR3 nucleotides: TGTGCCAGCAGCCCGAGACTAGGCCTCCCCTACGAGCAGTACTTC. It specifies CASSPRLGLPYEQYF.

CDR3 DNA: TGCAGCGTTCGTCGGCGTAGCGGGAGTGACGGGGAGCTGTTTTTT. Its protein is CSVRRRSGSDGELFF. J is TRBJ2-2 and V is TRBV29-1; 9 nucleotides match TRBD2. CDR3 length: 15 residues. V gave up 5 bases and J gave up 7 bases; unmatched junction bases: 11. Per the germline V gene, CDR1 is SQVTM and CDR2 is ANQGSEA.

This sequence joins TRBV28 and TRBJ1-2; D possibly corresponds to TRBD1 (6 bases). The CDR3 totals 14 residues. Per the germline V gene, CDR1 is MDHEN and CDR2 is SYDVKM. Between the trimmed V and J ends, which lost 5 bases and 4 bases, there was a span of 14 bases. For the CDR3, the DNA is TGTGCCAGCAGTCCCCAGGGGAGGGCCTATGGCTACACCTTC. Translated: CASSPQGRAYGYTF.

The V and J genes are TRBV7-2 and TRBJ2-1, with 9 nucleotides matching TRBD2. The J segment lost 8 bases and the V segment lost 1 base, leaving 15 bases of the junction unmatched. The length of the CDR3 is 18 residues. Germline lookup yields CDR1 SGHTA and CDR2 FQGNSA. This CDR3 is CASSLGFLAGSAADEQFF. The DNA for the CDR3 is TGTGCCAGCAGCTTAGGATTTCTAGCGGGGAGTGCGGCGGATGAGCAGTTCTTC. Full variable domain (missing parts from reference TRBV7-2 and TRBJ2-1): GAGVSQSPSNKVTEKGKDVELRCDPISGHTALYWYRQSLGQGLEFLIYFQGNSAPDKSGLPSDRFSAERTGGSVSTLTIQRTQQEDSAVYLCASSLGFLAGSAADEQFFGPGTRLTVL.

V is TRBV19 and J is TRBJ2-7, with D possibly TRBD2 on 6 matching bases. Trimming stripped 5 bases from V and 0 bases from J, with 17 bases between. The CDR3 runs 16 residues. Germline CDR1 LNHDA, CDR2 SQIVND (reference sequence). Here the CDR3 DNA reads TGTGCCAGTAGTCCCCTCCGGGGGAAAAGCTCCTACGAGCAGTACTTC. Protein sequence: CASSPLRGKSSYEQYF.

This clone occurred once. The chain uses TRBV19 and TRBJ2-2; D is undetermined. This CDR3 contains 13 residues. Germline CDR1 LNHDA, CDR2 SQIVND (reference sequence). V was shortened by 1 base and J by 1 base, with 1 base between the two germline ends. The CDR3: CASSIGNTGELFF. CDR3 coding DNA: TGTGCCAGTAGTATAGGGAACACCGGGGAGCTGTTTTTT.

The rearrangement joins TRBV5-5 to TRBJ1-3; tentative D call: TRBD1 (5 bases). The CDR3 has 16 amino acids. V was shortened by 2 bases and J by 2 bases, with 14 bases between the two germline ends. CDR1 and CDR2 (germline): SGHKS, YYEKEE (reference sequence). CDR3 residues: CASSLDTGTAGNTIYF. The CDR3 DNA follows: TGTGCCAGCAGCTTAGACACGGGGACCGCTGGAAACACCATATATTTT.

This chain connects TRBV28 to TRBJ1-1; perhaps TRBD1 as D (5 bases). The length of the CDR3 is 14 residues. Trimming stripped 6 bases from V and 5 bases from J, with 16 bases between. Germline loops: CDR1 MDHEN, CDR2 SYDVKM. CDR3 loop: CASRPGRGGTEAFF. As DNA, the CDR3 is TGTGCCAGCAGACCCGGGCGGGGGGGAACTGAAGCTTTCTTT.